Listed below are T cell receptor beta chains from one sample, sequenced in a study of persistence of HIV-infected CD4 T cells. The data were produced by immunoSEQ multiplex PCR, yet TCRdb's version contains in-frame clones alone and is incomplete. The table includes around 24,000 clones, under 80% detected once. Their recognized antigens are unknown. Sample: CD4+ T cells sorted from PBMCs after roughly 18-hour stimulation, taken from a patient who received antiretroviral therapy. The origin of the receptors is an adult man with HIV who was CMV-seropositive. Both conserved end residues are part of each CDR3. Fields, in order: V gene, clone size, D gene, J gene, CDR3 protein, CDR3 DNA. D genes are given only for firm matches. Size tells how often a clone was seen (once, few, many) or the class of an expanded clone, and some rows leave it out.

TRBV28	-	TRBD1	TRBJ1-4	CASLALKTGGEKLFF	TGTGCCAGCCTTGCTCTAAAGACAGGGGGCGAAAAACTGTTTTTT
TRBV28	-	-	TRBJ2-2	CASSFVLEELFF	TGTGCCAGCAGTTTTGTTTTGGAGGAGCTGTTTTTT
TRBV28	once	-	TRBJ1-4	CASSFLGATNEKLFF	TGTGCCAGCAGTTTTTTAGGTGCAACTAATGAAAAACTGTTTTTT
TRBV11-2	-	-	TRBJ2-1	CASSLGGASASSYNEQFF	TGTGCCAGCAGCCTGGGGGGGGCTAGCGCTAGCTCCTACAATGAGCAGTTCTTC
TRBV10-1	few	-	TRBJ1-3	CASSSATGSGNTIYF	TGCGCCAGCAGTTCCGCAACAGGATCTGGAAACACCATATATTTT
TRBV12-3/TRBV12-4	-	-	TRBJ2-7	CASSLRDSYEQYF	TGTGCCAGCAGTCTCCGGGACTCCTACGAGCAGTACTTC
TRBV5-6	once	-	TRBJ2-2	CASSLVTAGELFF	TGTGCCAGCAGCTTGGTGACGGCCGGGGAGCTGTTTTTT
TRBV28	-	-	TRBJ2-5	CASSLLTETQYF	TGTGCCAGCAGTTTATTAACGGAGACCCAGTACTTC
TRBV7-3	-	TRBD1	TRBJ1-1	CASSLTFQGEAFF	TGTGCCAGCAGCTTAACGTTCCAGGGGGAGGCTTTCTTT
TRBV6-5	-	TRBD2	TRBJ2-1	CASSSSGRYNEQFF	TGTGCCAGCAGTAGTAGCGGGAGATACAATGAGCAGTTCTTC
TRBV19	-	TRBD1	TRBJ2-3	CASRDRDTDTQYF	TGTGCCAGTCGGGACAGGGACACAGATACGCAGTATTTT
TRBV7-3	-	-	TRBJ2-1	CASTPGPHDEQFF	TGTGCCAGCACCCCCGGACCCCATGATGAGCAGTTCTTC
TRBV2	medium-sized	TRBD1	TRBJ1-5	CASCGLRQGPQPQHF	TGTGCCAGCTGTGGCCTTCGACAGGGCCCTCAGCCCCAGCATTTT
TRBV7-2	-	-	TRBJ2-1	CASSTLGGGTDNEQFF	TGTGCCAGCAGCACCCTCGGGGGGGGGACAGACAATGAGCAGTTCTTC
TRBV12-5	-	TRBD1	TRBJ1-5	CASGLVTVLWDRSNQPQHF	TGTGCTAGTGGTTTGGTAACGGTTCTTTGGGACAGGAGCAATCAGCCCCAGCATTTT
TRBV24-1	-	-	TRBJ2-2	CATSDLGGWNTGELFF	TGTGCCACCAGTGATTTGGGGGGTTGGAACACCGGGGAGCTGTTTTTT
TRBV4-1	-	TRBD1	TRBJ2-4	CASSPRPGTGEKDKNIQYF	TGCGCCAGCAGCCCCCGTCCCGGGACAGGGGAGAAAGACAAAAACATTCAGTACTTC
TRBV28	-	-	TRBJ2-1	CASSLTGEQFF	TGTGCCAGCAGCCTAACTGGTGAGCAGTTCTTC
TRBV29-1	-	-	TRBJ1-4	CSVLANEKLFF	TGCAGCGTTCTGGCTAATGAAAAACTGTTTTTT
TRBV7-2	-	TRBD2	TRBJ2-5	CASSLSGSAPQETQYF	TGTGCCAGCAGCTTAAGCGGGAGTGCCCCCCAAGAGACCCAGTACTTC
TRBV10-3	-	-	TRBJ2-7	CAIRIRDRSSYEQYF	TGTGCCATCAGGATACGAGACAGGTCTTCCTACGAGCAGTACTTC
TRBV28	-	-	TRBJ1-5	CASSLPPGLGNQPQHF	TGTGCCAGCAGTTTACCCCCCGGGTTGGGAAATCAGCCCCAGCATTTT
TRBV18	-	TRBD2	TRBJ2-7	CASSPPTSGAGEQYF	TGTGCCAGCTCACCACCGACTAGCGGGGCAGGGGAGCAGTACTTC
TRBV18	-	TRBD2	TRBJ2-7	CASSNSAGDSYEQYF	TGTGCCAGCTCAAATAGCGCGGGGGACTCCTACGAGCAGTACTTC
TRBV2	-	TRBD1	TRBJ2-7	CASSRDSSYEQYF	TGTGCCAGCAGTCGGGACAGCTCCTACGAGCAGTACTTC